This T cell receptor beta chain stems from a study of blood T cell repertoires in COVID-19. The CDR3 consists of 17 residues. Germline CDR1 is MDHEN and CDR2 is SYDVKM. Trimming at V came to 3 bases and at J to 2 bases, leaving 9 bases not matched to a gene. The repertoire was sequenced with immunoSEQ multiplex PCR; TCRdb's copy has only in-frame clones and lacks some. This sample carries under 75,000 clones, roughly 80% of them seen once, and the ten largest clones take about 20%. The origin of this receptor is a man between 65 and 79 years old who had recovered from COVID-19. Sequencing was carried out using peripheral blood. The gene calls are TRBV28 and TRBJ1-4, with 7 bases aligning to TRBD1. The CDR3: CASSFPTGLGTNEKLFF. The CDR3 DNA follows: TGTGCCAGCAGTTTCCCGACAGGGTTAGGTACTAATGAAAAACTGTTTTTT. Full variable domain (outside the CDR3, taken from reference TRBV28 and TRBJ1-4): DVKVTQSSRYLVKRTGEKVFLECVQDMDHENMFWYRQDPGLGLRLIYFSYDVKMKEKGDIPEGYSVSREKKERFSLILESASTNQTSMYLCASSFPTGLGTNEKLFFGSGTQLSVL.